This T cell receptor beta chain was captured by sequencing in a study of regulatory T cells in long-lasting Graves disease (dated by TCRdb to the early 2020s). Notes on the research overall: Patients with newly diagnosed Graves' disease had been on antithyroid drugs for under 3 months. Peripheral blood TCR sequencing and RNA sequencing compared persistent Graves' disease patients with newly diagnosed Graves' disease patients. The study was conducted in China and was registered as a clinical trial. A total of about 33 samples underwent TCR sequencing: some 13 from persistent and some 20 from newly diagnosed Graves' disease patients. The paper as a whole reports these results and caveats: TRBV28, TRBJ1-2 and TRBJ2-5 were preferentially used in persistent disease, while TRBV20-1 and TRBJ2-1 were favored in newly diagnosed disease. Compared with newly diagnosed patients, persistent Graves' disease patients had lower TCR Shannon entropy and fewer highly expanded clones, which suggests clonal expansion. More public clonotypes were shared among persistent patients (roughly 2,900) than among newly diagnosed patients (over 900). Only peripheral blood was studied, because thyroid tissue, the primary lesion, was inaccessible. The authors noted that the small sample size was a limitation that may lower accuracy. Sequencing and analysis were restricted to the TCR beta chain.

The intended sense of this specimen's time point label: newly diagnosed GD, antithyroid drugs for less than 3 months. RNA was extracted from PBMCs in TRIzol for both TCR sequencing and RNA sequencing. The diagnosis of Graves' disease followed American Thyroid Association guidelines. Patients were recruited from an endocrinology department in Xi'an, China. Each patient gave approximately 9 milliliters of peripheral blood, collected in an EDTA anticoagulant tube. PBMCs were isolated by Ficoll Paque Plus density gradient separation without further T cell sorting. RNA quality was checked with an Agilent 2100 Bioanalyzer and agarose gel, and concentration with a NanoDrop 2000. From a lookup of the germline V gene, CDR1 and CDR2 are SGHRS and YFSETQ. Its CDR3 holds 13 amino acids, cysteine through phenylalanine. The sequence is cut down to CDR3 DNA, 39 bases in frame from base 1. Cut back by 3 bases and 7 bases, the V and J ends lie 13 bases apart.

Library preparation was by multiplex PCR. TCRdb shows the sequencer as Illumina HiSeq 4000. To build TCR beta libraries, CDR3 regions were amplified by Arm-PCR using iRepertoire HTBI primers. Gel purification was performed on PCR products prior to sequencing. The authors' analysis ran thus. Gene usage analysis of CDR3 amino acid clonotypes used the 55 to 65 TRBV and about 13 TRBJ segments found across samples. Filtered high-quality paired reads were merged into contigs using COPE and FqMerger. BLAST was used to align contigs to IMGT TRBV, TRBD and TRBJ reference genes, with CDR3 defined following IMGT. Any clonotype with a frequency above 0.1% was counted as a highly expanded clone. Shannon entropy was used to measure repertoire diversity, and the Gini coefficient was used to measure V-J evenness. A clonotype was considered public if more than one individual shared it. The public sequencing data were trimmed at Q25 with fastp and processed into clonotypes with MiXCR by TCRdb, which kept only in-frame beta chains. Merged by CDR3 protein, the rows form single entries marked with the most common genes and DNA. In this record, the V and J calls reflect TCRdb's handling and not the investigators' own analysis. Across this sample there are about 200,000 distinct CDR3 sequences, with around 19% seen only once. Clones ranked in the top ten supply roughly a fifth of the sample.

Remarks on this clonotype: Its antigen remains unidentified. Base qualities are missing; no much larger clone stands one base away.

Recombination linked TRBV5-1 to TRBJ1-1; perhaps TRBD1 is the D gene, with 6 bases matching. This receptor was identified in a female donor with Graves disease. The sample in question was peripheral blood mononuclear cells (PBMCs), obtained at new diagnosis, from a patient treated with antithyroid drugs. The CDR3 region reads CASSSYRANEAFF. The sequence in DNA is TGCGCCAGCAGCTCTTACAGGGCGAATGAAGCTTTCTTT.